This T cell receptor beta chain was retrieved from a study of CD8 T cells in ankylosing spondylitis. This clonotype was recorded many times. Its antigen is as yet unknown. Study-wide findings and caveats: Enrichment of disease-linked clones was reportedly significant in matched ankylosing spondylitis synovial fluid. There was a TCR beta motif, made of several highly homologous variants, that appeared characteristic of ankylosing spondylitis blood.

The CDR3 extends over 14 amino acids. The germline gives CDR1 MNHEY, CDR2 SVGEGT. V gave up 5 bases and J gave up 8 bases, with 15 bases separating them. Libraries of TCR beta came from quantitative 5'-RACE with molecular barcodes. TCRdb re-derived calls from the 5' RACE reads in MiXCR, one entry per CDR3 protein. This sample has about 140,000 distinct CDR3 sequences; about an eighth occur once, and the top ten carry around 4.1%. This sequence joins TRBV6-2 or TRBV6-3 and TRBJ2-2; possible D gene TRBD2, 6 bases. The TCR comes from a female donor with ankylosing spondylitis or in good health (not recorded which). Specimen: blood, either unsorted or a sorted T cell fraction (not recorded which). CDR3 DNA sequence: TGTGCCAGCAGTCACCTAGCGTCTGGTGGGGAGCTGTTTTTT. Translated: CASSHLASGGELFF.